These T cell receptor beta chains were read from a single sample in a study of T cells in tuberculosis. This table comes from immunoSEQ multiplex PCR, and its TCRdb copy is limited to in-frame clones, with some not included. In the table there are 31,000 or so clones, around 88% of which are singletons. This specimen consisted of PBMCs, obtained at tuberculosis diagnosis. These receptors were obtained from an adult with tuberculosis. The CDR3 runs from the conserved cysteine through the conserved F or W. A D gene is named only where the DNA matches it firmly. The size of a clone is reported for some rows only, either as once, few or many, or as a class for expanded clones.

v_call: TRBV6-5
clone_size: -
d_call: TRBD1
j_call: TRBJ2-7
cdr3_nt: TGTGCCAGCACCACCGGGACAGGGGTCAACGAGCAGTACTTC
cdr3_aa: CASTTGTGVNEQYF

v_call: TRBV9
clone_size: -
d_call: TRBD1
j_call: TRBJ2-1
cdr3_nt: TGTGCCAGCAGCGTAGGGACAGGGCACAACAATGAGCAGTTCTTC
cdr3_aa: CASSVGTGHNNEQFF

v_call: TRBV19
clone_size: -
d_call: TRBD1
j_call: TRBJ1-2
cdr3_nt: TGTGCCAGTAGTACGACGGGACAGGTAACCATTTATGGCTACACCTTC
cdr3_aa: CASSTTGQVTIYGYTF

v_call: TRBV30
clone_size: -
d_call: -
j_call: TRBJ1-2
cdr3_nt: TGTGCCTGGATGTTTCGCGACAGGAACTATGGCTACACCTTC
cdr3_aa: CAWMFRDRNYGYTF

v_call: TRBV6-6
clone_size: -
d_call: TRBD2
j_call: TRBJ2-1
cdr3_nt: TGTGCCAGCAGTCAGACTAGCGGGGGGGCTTACAATGAGCAGTTCTTC
cdr3_aa: CASSQTSGGAYNEQFF

v_call: TRBV7-9
clone_size: once
d_call: -
j_call: TRBJ2-7
cdr3_nt: TGTGCCAGCAGCTTAGATTTTACAGCCCACGAGCAGTACTTC
cdr3_aa: CASSLDFTAHEQYF

v_call: TRBV5-1
clone_size: -
d_call: TRBD2
j_call: TRBJ2-1
cdr3_nt: TGCGCCAGCAGCTTGGGCGGGGGGGCCAATGAGCAGTTCTTC
cdr3_aa: CASSLGGGANEQFF

v_call: TRBV6-1
clone_size: once
d_call: TRBD1
j_call: TRBJ2-7
cdr3_nt: TGTGCCAGCACGCAGGGGGTGTACGAGCAGTACTTC
cdr3_aa: CASTQGVYEQYF

v_call: TRBV6-1
clone_size: -
d_call: TRBD1
j_call: TRBJ1-2
cdr3_nt: TGTGCCAGCAGTGAAGCCTCAGGGGGCGGAGGCTACACCTTC
cdr3_aa: CASSEASGGGGYTF

v_call: TRBV5-1
clone_size: -
d_call: -
j_call: TRBJ2-3
cdr3_nt: TGCGCCAGCAGCCCCTCTTGGACTAGCACAGATACGCAGTATTTT
cdr3_aa: CASSPSWTSTDTQYF

v_call: TRBV19
clone_size: -
d_call: -
j_call: TRBJ1-5
cdr3_nt: TGTGCCAGTAGTACAAGGGGGGGTAGCCAGCCCCAGCATTTT
cdr3_aa: CASSTRGGSQPQHF

v_call: TRBV13
clone_size: -
d_call: TRBD1
j_call: TRBJ2-7
cdr3_nt: TGTGCCAGCAGCTCGGACAGGGTCGGCGAGCAGTACTTC
cdr3_aa: CASSSDRVGEQYF

v_call: TRBV4-1
clone_size: -
d_call: TRBD1
j_call: TRBJ2-7
cdr3_nt: TGCGCCAGCAGCCCGGCCGGGACAGGGATGTACGAGCAGTACTTC
cdr3_aa: CASSPAGTGMYEQYF

v_call: TRBV27
clone_size: -
d_call: TRBD2
j_call: TRBJ2-3
cdr3_nt: TGTGCCAGCATTTCTAGCGGGAGGGCCAGAGATACGCAGTATTTT
cdr3_aa: CASISSGRARDTQYF

v_call: TRBV5-1
clone_size: -
d_call: -
j_call: TRBJ1-5
cdr3_nt: TGCGCCAGCAGACCAGATGTCCAGAGCAATCAGCCCCAGCATTTT
cdr3_aa: CASRPDVQSNQPQHF

v_call: TRBV2
clone_size: -
d_call: -
j_call: TRBJ2-5
cdr3_nt: TGTGCCAGCAGTGAAGTTCAACAAGAGACCCAGTACTTC
cdr3_aa: CASSEVQQETQYF

v_call: TRBV2
clone_size: -
d_call: TRBD1
j_call: TRBJ2-7
cdr3_nt: TGTGCCAGCAGGAGGACAGGGAACGAGCAGTACTTC
cdr3_aa: CASRRTGNEQYF

v_call: TRBV5-4
clone_size: once
d_call: TRBD2
j_call: TRBJ2-1
cdr3_nt: TGTGCCAGCAGCTCGAGCGGGGGGGCCTACAATGAGCAGTTCTTC
cdr3_aa: CASSSSGGAYNEQFF

v_call: TRBV9
clone_size: few
d_call: -
j_call: TRBJ1-4
cdr3_nt: TGTGCCAGCAGCCCAAGACAGACAGGTGAAAAACTGTTTTTT
cdr3_aa: CASSPRQTGEKLFF

v_call: TRBV27
clone_size: -
d_call: -
j_call: TRBJ2-1
cdr3_nt: TGTGCCAGCAGTCCCGCGGCGCAGGGGTACAATGAGCAGTTCTTC
cdr3_aa: CASSPAAQGYNEQFF

v_call: TRBV6-6
clone_size: -
d_call: -
j_call: TRBJ1-2
cdr3_nt: TGTGCCAGCAGTTACTCGTTTCAGGCCGGCTATGGCTACACCTTC
cdr3_aa: CASSYSFQAGYGYTF

v_call: TRBV5-1
clone_size: -
d_call: -
j_call: TRBJ2-1
cdr3_nt: TGCGCCAGCAGCTTGGTTTCCGGGAGTTCCTACAATGAGCAGTTCTTC
cdr3_aa: CASSLVSGSSYNEQFF

v_call: TRBV30
clone_size: -
d_call: -
j_call: TRBJ1-2
cdr3_nt: TGTGCCTGGAGTGCAACGACAGGCCACTATGGCTACACCTTC
cdr3_aa: CAWSATTGHYGYTF

v_call: TRBV19
clone_size: -
d_call: -
j_call: TRBJ1-4
cdr3_nt: TGTGCCAGTAGTATACCGGCGGGGGGTAATGAAAAACTGTTTTTT
cdr3_aa: CASSIPAGGNEKLFF

v_call: TRBV6-1
clone_size: -
d_call: -
j_call: TRBJ2-1
cdr3_nt: TGTGCCATCAGTACTAGAGCTCGAGAACAGTTCTTC
cdr3_aa: CAISTRAREQFF

v_call: TRBV5-1
clone_size: -
d_call: -
j_call: TRBJ1-2
cdr3_nt: TGCGCCAGCAGCACCCCCGGGAATGATTATGGCTACACCTTC
cdr3_aa: CASSTPGNDYGYTF

v_call: TRBV15
clone_size: -
d_call: -
j_call: TRBJ1-1
cdr3_nt: TGTGCCACCAGCAGAGATTCTTCCTCAGGGGACACTGAAGCTTTCTTT
cdr3_aa: CATSRDSSSGDTEAFF

v_call: TRBV13
clone_size: -
d_call: -
j_call: TRBJ1-2
cdr3_nt: TGTGCCAGCAGCCTCGGATCGACGGGCTATGGCTACACCTTC
cdr3_aa: CASSLGSTGYGYTF

v_call: TRBV28
clone_size: -
d_call: -
j_call: TRBJ1-3
cdr3_nt: TGTGCCAGCAGTCCCTTTGGAGGGCGGGGAAACACCATATATTTT
cdr3_aa: CASSPFGGRGNTIYF

v_call: TRBV5-1
clone_size: -
d_call: -
j_call: TRBJ2-3
cdr3_nt: TGCGCCAGCAGCTTGGTCGAGGAGGCCACAGATACGCAGTATTTT
cdr3_aa: CASSLVEEATDTQYF

v_call: TRBV5-1
clone_size: -
d_call: -
j_call: TRBJ2-3
cdr3_nt: TGCGCCAGCAGCTTGACAGGGCATATGCAGTATTTT
cdr3_aa: CASSLTGHMQYF

v_call: TRBV19
clone_size: -
d_call: -
j_call: TRBJ1-5
cdr3_nt: TGTGCCAGTAGTATAGACCGCCCCTCCCGGAGGAGCAATCAGCCCCAGCATTTT
cdr3_aa: CASSIDRPSRRSNQPQHF

v_call: TRBV5-5
clone_size: -
d_call: -
j_call: TRBJ2-7
cdr3_nt: TGTGCCAGCAGCTTGAACCCCAGGGGCGACGAGCAGTACTTC
cdr3_aa: CASSLNPRGDEQYF

v_call: TRBV7-7
clone_size: -
d_call: TRBD1
j_call: TRBJ2-7
cdr3_nt: TGTGCCAGCAGCTTAGACCCTGGACAGGGGAACGAGCAGTACTTC
cdr3_aa: CASSLDPGQGNEQYF

v_call: TRBV6-6
clone_size: once
d_call: TRBD1
j_call: TRBJ1-6
cdr3_nt: TGTGCCAGCAGGGGAAAGGACAGGGAGAATTCACCCCTCCACTTT
cdr3_aa: CASRGKDRENSPLHF

v_call: TRBV19
clone_size: once
d_call: -
j_call: TRBJ2-1
cdr3_nt: TGTGCCAGTAGTACCTCCCTTGGGCAGACCCCTTTCGGAAATGAGCAGTTCTTC
cdr3_aa: CASSTSLGQTPFGNEQFF

v_call: TRBV19
clone_size: -
d_call: TRBD2
j_call: TRBJ2-1
cdr3_nt: TGTGCCAGTAGTATACTGACTAGCGCCTACAATGAGCAGTTCTTC
cdr3_aa: CASSILTSAYNEQFF

v_call: TRBV7-9
clone_size: once
d_call: -
j_call: TRBJ2-6
cdr3_nt: TGTGCCAGCAGCTCCCCTGACAGCTCTGGGGCCAACGTCCTGACTTTC
cdr3_aa: CASSSPDSSGANVLTF

v_call: TRBV7-8
clone_size: -
d_call: TRBD1
j_call: TRBJ1-1
cdr3_nt: TGTGCCAGCAGCTTAGAAAACAGGGGGGTTGACACTGAAGCTTTCTTT
cdr3_aa: CASSLENRGVDTEAFF

v_call: TRBV30
clone_size: -
d_call: -
j_call: TRBJ2-5
cdr3_nt: TGTGCCTGGAGTGTAGGGGCAGGGCGAGAGACCCAGTACTTC
cdr3_aa: CAWSVGAGRETQYF

v_call: TRBV19
clone_size: -
d_call: TRBD1
j_call: TRBJ2-7
cdr3_nt: TGTGCCAGTAGTACTTACAGGGGTGAAAACGAGCAGTACTTC
cdr3_aa: CASSTYRGENEQYF

v_call: TRBV29-1
clone_size: -
d_call: TRBD1
j_call: TRBJ2-2
cdr3_nt: TGCAGCGTTCGACAGGGGGCGCCCGGGGAGCTGTTTTTT
cdr3_aa: CSVRQGAPGELFF

v_call: TRBV7-2
clone_size: -
d_call: TRBD2
j_call: TRBJ2-3
cdr3_nt: TGTGCCAGCAGCTTAGGCTTCCTAGCGGGAAGCACAGATACGCAGTATTTT
cdr3_aa: CASSLGFLAGSTDTQYF

v_call: TRBV6-5
clone_size: once
d_call: TRBD2
j_call: TRBJ2-3
cdr3_nt: TGTGCCAGCAGTTCTAGAGAGCGGGGGACAGATACGCAGTATTTT
cdr3_aa: CASSSRERGTDTQYF

v_call: TRBV5-1
clone_size: -
d_call: -
j_call: TRBJ2-7
cdr3_nt: TGCGCCAGCAGCTTGTCAACTAGCTCCTACGAGCAGTACTTC
cdr3_aa: CASSLSTSSYEQYF

v_call: TRBV25-1
clone_size: -
d_call: TRBD2
j_call: TRBJ2-1
cdr3_nt: TGTGCCAGCAGTGAACTGGGGACTAGCGGGAGATCTAAGCAGTTCTTC
cdr3_aa: CASSELGTSGRSKQFF

v_call: TRBV19
clone_size: -
d_call: TRBD2
j_call: TRBJ2-2
cdr3_nt: TGTGCCACCGACGGGACTAGCGGGGGGGGCCACGCCGGGGAGCTGTTTTTT
cdr3_aa: CATDGTSGGGHAGELFF

v_call: TRBV29-1
clone_size: -
d_call: TRBD1
j_call: TRBJ1-2
cdr3_nt: TGCAGCGTTGAAGTGGGACAGGGCTCTGGCTACACCTTC
cdr3_aa: CSVEVGQGSGYTF

v_call: TRBV9
clone_size: -
d_call: -
j_call: TRBJ2-5
cdr3_nt: TGTGCCAGCAGCGCCGAGGGGGGGGCGCCCCAAGAGACCCAGTACTTC
cdr3_aa: CASSAEGGAPQETQYF

v_call: TRBV4-1
clone_size: -
d_call: TRBD2
j_call: TRBJ2-5
cdr3_nt: TGCGCCAGCAGCCCCTTAACTAGCGGGAGGGTCGCAGAGACCCAGTACTTC
cdr3_aa: CASSPLTSGRVAETQYF

v_call: TRBV2
clone_size: -
d_call: -
j_call: TRBJ1-1
cdr3_nt: TGTGCCAGCAGTGAAGGGCCGAGGGCTCGGGCTTTCTTT
cdr3_aa: CASSEGPRARAFF

v_call: TRBV5-1
clone_size: -
d_call: TRBD2
j_call: TRBJ2-1
cdr3_nt: TGCGCCAGCAGCACGACTAGCGGGAGAATACTTGAGCAGTTCTTC
cdr3_aa: CASSTTSGRILEQFF

v_call: TRBV19
clone_size: few
d_call: TRBD1
j_call: TRBJ1-2
cdr3_nt: TGTGCCAGTAGTACTCCAGGGGGAGACCTCTATGGCTACACCTTC
cdr3_aa: CASSTPGGDLYGYTF

v_call: TRBV6-6
clone_size: -
d_call: TRBD2
j_call: TRBJ2-5
cdr3_nt: TGTGCCAGCATCAATAAACTAGCGAAAGAGACCCAGTACTTC
cdr3_aa: CASINKLAKETQYF